A selection of T cell receptor beta chains follows, all from one sample in a study of CD8 T cells in Susac syndrome. Each CDR3 protein gets one entry after TCRdb re-called the immunoSEQ multiplex PCR reads with MiXCR. The table includes 200,000 to 250,000 distinct CDR3 sequences, around nine tenths detected once. Material: CD8+ T cells from PBMCs. These receptors all stem from a human donor with multiple sclerosis. Both conserved end residues are part of each CDR3. A D gene is named only where the DNA matches it firmly. A clone size is listed for some rows: how often the clone was seen (once, few, many), or a class if it is expanded.

>NA|TRBV12-3/TRBV12-4|TRBJ2-5|TRBD2
CASSRGEREETQYF
TGTGCCAGCAGTCGGGGGGAGCGGGAGGAGACCCAGTACTTC
>NA|TRBV12-3/TRBV12-4|TRBJ1-1|NA
CASSLAWGTGEAFF
TGTGCCAGCAGTTTAGCGTGGGGGACTGGGGAAGCTTTCTTT
>NA|TRBV10-2|TRBJ2-1|TRBD2
CASKSIGVAGYNEQFF
TGCGCCAGCAAGTCTATCGGGGTAGCGGGGTACAATGAGCAGTTCTTC
>once|TRBV7-9|TRBJ2-7|NA
CASSSRTRGYEQYF
TGTGCCAGCAGCTCAAGGACCCGGGGCTACGAGCAGTACTTC
>NA|TRBV7-7|TRBJ2-3|TRBD2
CASSLESGSRDTQYF
TGTGCTAGCAGCTTAGAAAGCGGGAGTAGGGATACGCAGTATTTT
>once|TRBV12-3/TRBV12-4|TRBJ1-2|NA
CASSFGAGGAGYTF
TGTGCCAGCAGCTTCGGGGCAGGAGGAGCTGGCTACACCTTC
>NA|TRBV15|TRBJ1-2|NA
CATNAAGGANYGYTF
TGTGCCACGAATGCCGCCGGGGGAGCTAACTATGGCTACACCTTC
>NA|TRBV19|TRBJ2-2|NA
CASGTAANTGELFF
TGTGCCAGCGGGACGGCCGCGAACACCGGGGAGCTGTTTTTT
>NA|TRBV20-1|TRBJ1-5|TRBD1
CSAGQGGVGPQHF
TGCAGTGCTGGACAGGGCGGGGTAGGGCCCCAGCATTTT
>NA|TRBV18|TRBJ2-1|NA
CASSPPIASSYNEQFF
TGTGCCAGCTCACCACCCATTGCTAGCTCCTACAATGAGCAGTTCTTC